The 18 T cell receptor beta chains in this list originate from one sample, sequenced in a study of blood T cells in healthy people across ages. It was with a sample-barcoded 5' primer and a J-beta primer mix that a second PCR of roughly 6 to 11 cycles was run. TCRdb passed the 5' RACE reads through MiXCR, listing each CDR3 protein once. The table records roughly 730,000 distinct CDR3 sequences, more than 50% of them present only once. Sequencing was carried out using blood. The receptors come from a middle-aged man in good health.

The chain couples TRBV28 to TRBJ2-3; D gene unclear. The germline CDR1 and CDR2 sequences are MDHEN and SYDVKM. The CDR3 contains 16 residues. V lost 3 bases and J lost 2, with 15 bases in between. The CDR3: CASSFVAPGLTDTQYF. CDR3 sequence (DNA): TGTGCCAGCAGTTTTGTAGCCCCCGGCCTCACAGATACGCAGTATTTT. The entire variable domain, with the rest obtained from reference TRBV28 and TRBJ2-3, is as follows: DVKVTQSSRYLVKRTGEKVFLECVQDMDHENMFWYRQDPGLGLRLIYFSYDVKMKEKGDIPEGYSVSREKKERFSLILESASTNQTSMYLCASSFVAPGLTDTQYFGPGTRLTVL.

This chain connects TRBV29-1 to TRBJ1-2, with D possibly matching TRBD1 (6 bases). The germline gives CDR1 SQVTM, CDR2 ANQGSEA. V was shortened by 4 bases and J by 1 base, with 10 bases between the two germline ends. CDR3 length equals 13 residues. The CDR3 loop is CSVGDTINYGYTF. The CDR3 DNA sequence: TGCAGCGTTGGGGACACCATTAACTATGGCTACACCTTC.

Ten or more counts support this clonotype. This rearrangement joins TRBV24-1 to TRBJ2-3; 9 bases are a match to TRBD1. Germline V gives CDR1 KGHDR, CDR2 SFDVKD. V dropped 5 bases and J dropped 1; count of bases not matched to a gene: 6. This CDR3 is 16 amino acids long. The CDR3, as DNA: TGTGCCACCAGTGCCCCGGACAGGGGTGGCACAGATACGCAGTATTTT. This sequence encodes CATSAPDRGGTDTQYF.

The rearrangement joins TRBV15 to TRBJ1-3; D is uncertain. The V end was cut by 0 bases, the J end by 4 bases, with 16 bases between. Germline assignment: CDR1 LNHNV and CDR2 YYDKDF (reference sequence). The length of the CDR3 is 17 residues. CDR3 coding DNA: TGTGCCACCAGCAGAGACTTAAGCAAAGGGAGCGGAAACACCATATATTTT. It specifies CATSRDLSKGSGNTIYF.

The CDR3 coding sequence is TGCGCCAGCAGCCAAGATAGAGGGGATGAGCAGTACTTC. Its protein is CASSQDRGDEQYF. The rearrangement uses TRBV4-1 and TRBJ2-5; D may correspond to TRBD1 or TRBD2 (5 bases each). V lost 0 bases, J lost 11 bases, and 13 bases lay in between. This CDR3 comprises 13 residues. The germline gives CDR1 MGHRA, CDR2 YSYEKL.

CDR3 DNA: TGCAGTGCTAGAGTGGAGGGGTTAAACTATGGCTACACCTTC. It codes for CSARVEGLNYGYTF. The chain is built from TRBV20-1 and TRBJ1-2, with D tentatively TRBD1 (5 bases). This CDR3 has 14 residues. Trimming left V 1 base short and J 2 bases short, with 11 bases between. Germline-derived CDR1 and CDR2 are DFQATT and SNEGSKA (reference sequence).

The rearrangement joins TRBV5-1 to TRBJ1-2, with no clear D. Germline lookup yields CDR1 SGHRS and CDR2 YFSETQ. The CDR3 consists of 14 residues. V lost 4 bases and J 7 bases, leaving 17 bases between the germline ends. CDR3 protein: CASSPLPFSVGYTF. DNA of the CDR3: TGCGCCAGCAGCCCTCTCCCCTTCTCTGTTGGCTACACCTTC.

The CDR3 bases are TGCAGTGCTCTAACTAGCGACCCATACAATGAGCAGTTCTTC. This translates into CSALTSDPYNEQFF. V is TRBV20-1 and J is TRBJ2-1; TRBD2 aligns across 7 bases. Germline-derived CDR1 and CDR2 are DFQATT and SNEGSKA (reference sequence). Trimming took 5 bases from V and 4 from J; bases not matched to a gene: 8. This CDR3 spans 14 amino acids.

This clonotype was detected a few times. J is TRBJ2-5 and V is TRBV5-5; maybe TRBD2 (6 bases). The length of the CDR3 is 14 residues. Germline V CDR1 and CDR2: SGHKS, YYEKEE (reference sequence). Trimming pared 2 bases from V and 0 bases from J, leaving 8 bases between. CDR3 protein: CASSFRLDQETQYF. CDR3 DNA sequence: TGTGCCAGCAGCTTCCGACTAGACCAAGAGACCCAGTACTTC.

J is TRBJ2-3 and V is TRBV28; D is possibly TRBD1 (5 bases). The CDR3 loop spans 19 amino acids. The V and J ends lost 4 bases and 2 bases respectively, with 25 bases between them. Germline V gene data show CDR1 as MDHEN and CDR2 as SYDVKM. This CDR3 reads CASSSLTDPNARYTDTQYF. The CDR3 nucleotides read TGTGCCAGCAGTTCCCTGACAGACCCGAACGCTCGTTACACAGATACGCAGTATTTT.

The rearrangement uses TRBV20-1 and TRBJ2-5, with a weak D call TRBD1 (5 bases). The CDR3 is 14 amino acids. Germline V lookup: CDR1 DFQATT, CDR2 SNEGSKA (reference sequence). V was trimmed by 0 bases and J by 2 bases, leaving 10 bases between them. The CDR3 DNA reads TGCAGTGCTAGAGACTACGGACAACAAGAGACCCAGTACTTC. Translating it yields CSARDYGQQETQYF.

The chain uses TRBV7-2 and TRBJ2-5, with D hard to call. Germline-derived CDR1 and CDR2 are SGHTA and FQGNSA. The CDR3 has 13 amino acids. The V end lost 5 bases, the J end lost 7 bases, and 14 bases lay between the germline ends. In nucleotides, the CDR3 is TGTGCCAGCAGCGCCCATAGTATGGGGACCCAGTACTTC. Residues: CASSAHSMGTQYF.

J is TRBJ2-5 and V is TRBV5-5; unclear D gene. The germline V gene has CDR1 SGHKS and CDR2 YYEKEE (reference sequence). There are 15 residues in the CDR3. Trimming stripped 2 bases from V and 1 base from J, with 12 bases between. The CDR3 coding sequence is TGTGCCAGCAGCTTTGGAGTGCTACTCCAAGAGACCCAGTACTTC. This translates into CASSFGVLLQETQYF.

This clonotype was seen more than once but under ten times. J is TRBJ2-3 and V is TRBV11-2; D may be TRBD2 (5 bases). The V end was cut by 1 base, the J end by 2 bases, with 10 bases between. This CDR3 has 15 amino acids. Germline loops: CDR1 SGHAT, CDR2 FQNNGV. The CDR3 reads CASSLGGLPTDTQYF. The DNA of the CDR3 is TGTGCCAGCAGCTTAGGTGGACTCCCCACAGATACGCAGTATTTT.

This chain links TRBV11-2 with TRBJ2-5; TRBD1 or TRBD2 may be the D gene (5 bases each). V lost 6 bases and J 6 bases, leaving 20 bases between the germline ends. Germline-derived CDR1 and CDR2 are SGHAT and FQNNGV. This CDR3 is 15 amino acids long. The CDR3 sequence is CASRLPGRKAKTQYF. As DNA, the CDR3 is TGTGCCAGCAGACTGCCGGGACGGAAGGCAAAGACCCAGTACTTC.

The chain uses TRBV6-1 and TRBJ1-1; TRBD1 might be the D (5 bases). V was trimmed by 2 bases and J by 1 base, leaving 8 bases between them. The CDR3 is made up of 14 amino acids. Germline V gives CDR1 MNHNS, CDR2 SASEGT. CDR3 nucleotide sequence: TGTGCCAGCAGTGAAATCGGGGCGAACACTGAAGCTTTCTTT. Its protein product is CASSEIGANTEAFF.

This clonotype was seen more than once but under ten times. This chain connects TRBV12-3 or TRBV12-4 to TRBJ1-4, with D perhaps TRBD1 (6 bases). The length of the CDR3 is 16 residues. The V end was cut by 6 bases, the J end by 2 bases, with 16 bases between. The CDR3 sequence is CASSSTGMATNEKLFF. CDR3 in DNA: TGTGCCAGCAGCTCAACAGGGATGGCGACTAATGAAAAACTGTTTTTT.

The V call is TRBV7-3, the J call TRBJ2-1, with TRBD2 matching 15 bases. V trimming: 2 bases; J trimming: 14 bases; junction bases outside the gene matches: 4. The CDR3 totals 14 residues. Germline V gene sequence: CDR1 SGHTA, CDR2 FQGTGA. The CDR3 here is CASSLGTSGGLEFF. DNA of the CDR3: TGTGCCAGCAGCTTAGGGACTAGCGGGGGGTTAGAGTTCTTC.